Presented here are 27 T cell receptor beta chains from one specimen sequenced in a study of blood T cell repertoires in COVID-19. This table comes from immunoSEQ multiplex PCR, and its TCRdb copy is limited to in-frame clones, with some not included. The sample consists of 380,000 or so clones, 81% of them appearing once. Sample: peripheral blood. These TCRs come from a human donor with acute or convalescent COVID-19. The donor label of this sample is uncertain.

The genes are TRBV24-1 and TRBJ1-1; the match to TRBD1 covers 10 bases. CDR1 KGHDR and CDR2 SFDVKD come from the germline V gene. The trim removed 11 bases at V and 7 bases at J, leaving 21 bases unmatched. The CDR3 extends over 17 amino acids. This CDR3 is CAIELKHWDRGVIEAFF. CDR3 in DNA: TGTGCCATCGAACTGAAACATTGGGACAGGGGTGTGATTGAAGCTTTCTTT.

The chain employs TRBV5-4 and TRBJ1-6, with 8 bases fitting TRBD1. Germline V gene sequence: CDR1 SGHNT, CDR2 YYREEE (reference sequence). V was pared by 4 bases and J by 6 bases, with 6 bases of the junction left unmatched. This CDR3 is 15 amino acids long. The CDR3 sequence: CASSVTGVSNSPLHF. The CDR3 nucleotides read TGTGCCAGCAGCGTGACAGGGGTGAGTAATTCACCCCTCCACTTT.

The chain links TRBV5-1 to TRBJ2-1; 7 bases are a match to TRBD2. CDR1 is SGHRS, CDR2 YFSETQ, per germline. The CDR3 extends over 16 amino acids. With V trimmed by 3 bases and J by 3 bases, 9 bases remained unmatched. The DNA of the CDR3 is TGCGCCAGCAGCTCCACAGCCGGGGGGAACTACAATGAGCAGTTCTTC. Translation: CASSSTAGGNYNEQFF. Based on the CDR3 plus reference TRBV5-1 and TRBJ2-1, the full variable domain is KAGVTQTPRYLIKTRGQQVTLSCSPISGHRSVSWYQQTPGQGLQFLFEYFSETQRNKGNFPGRFSGRQFSNSRSEMNVSTLELGDSALYLCASSSTAGGNYNEQFFGPGTRLTVL.

CDR3 region: CASSIGLAGSEQFF. CDR3 in DNA: TGTGCCAGTAGTATCGGCCTAGCGGGGAGTGAGCAGTTCTTC. J is TRBJ2-1 and V is TRBV19, with 9 bases matching TRBD2. Germline V gene sequence: CDR1 LNHDA, CDR2 SQIVND (reference sequence). This CDR3 comprises 14 residues. V was clipped by 3 bases and J by 9 bases; unmatched bases: 6.

The chain employs TRBV15 and TRBJ1-1, with 7 bases identical to TRBD1. Trimming took 5 bases from V and 5 from J; bases not matched to a gene: 8. The CDR3 is 14 residues long. Germline CDR1 LNHNV, CDR2 YYDKDF (reference sequence). The CDR3 bases are TGTGCCACCAGCGGCCAAGGGGGCGCGACTGAAGCTTTCTTT. Translated, it gives CATSGQGGATEAFF.

The genes are TRBV30 and TRBJ1-3; D ambiguous. There are 13 residues in the CDR3. From germline, CDR1 is GTSNPN and CDR2 SVGIG (reference sequence). With 0 bases removed from V and 3 bases from J, the gap between germline ends came to 6 bases. CDR3 protein: CAWSVTSGNTIYF. The CDR3 DNA is TGTGCCTGGAGTGTAACAAGTGGAAACACCATATATTTT.

The chain carries TRBV27 and TRBJ1-3; no firm D call. V gave up 7 bases and J gave up 2 bases, with 9 bases separating them. Germline loops: CDR1 MNHEY, CDR2 SMNVEV (reference sequence). The CDR3 spans 13 residues. The CDR3 region has the DNA TGTGCCAGCAAAGATAGCGCTGGAAACACCATATATTTT. Translated: CASKDSAGNTIYF.

The chain couples TRBV5-1 to TRBJ1-1; 7 bases agree with TRBD1. The CDR3 consists of 14 residues. In germline, CDR1 is SGHRS, CDR2 YFSETQ. The V segment lost 0 bases and the J segment 6 bases; nucleotides outside the gene matches: 5. The CDR3: CASSLGQGFSEAFF. CDR3 coding DNA: TGCGCCAGCAGCTTGGGACAGGGATTTTCTGAAGCTTTCTTT.

CDR3 coding DNA: TGTGCCAGCAGCGCTAGAGGGGGCGTCGGTGGAAACACCATATATTTT. Translating gives CASSARGGVGGNTIYF. V is TRBV7-2 and J is TRBJ1-3; 7 nucleotides match TRBD1. After removal of 5 bases from V and 3 bases from J, the junction contained 10 bases not matched to a gene. The CDR3 covers 16 residues. The germline V gene has CDR1 SGHTA and CDR2 FQGNSA.

The chain links TRBV2 to TRBJ1-6; no firm D call. The CDR3 totals 16 residues. Trimming took 6 bases from V and 0 from J, leaving 12 bases between them. In germline, CDR1 is SNHLY, CDR2 FYNNEI. CDR3 sequence reads: CASSRYGNSYNSPLHF. The CDR3 region has the DNA TGTGCCAGCAGCCGATATGGCAACTCCTATAATTCACCCCTCCACTTT. The entire variable domain, with the rest obtained from reference TRBV2 and TRBJ1-6, is as follows: EPEVTQTPSHQVTQMGQEVILRCVPISNHLYFYWYRQILGQKVEFLVSFYNNEISEKSEIFDDQFSVERPDGSNFTLKIRSTKLEDSAMYFCASSRYGNSYNSPLHFGNGTRLTVT.

The CDR3 reads CASSQDRVLRPLHF. The CDR3 nucleotides read TGTGCCAGCAGCCAAGATCGGGTGTTGAGACCCCTCCACTTT. V is TRBV4-2 and J is TRBJ1-6, with D uncertain. The ends were cut back, 0 bases at V and 12 bases at J, with 12 bases in the middle. Per the germline V gene, CDR1 is LGHNA and CDR2 is YNFKEQ. This CDR3 is 14 amino acids long.

The rearrangement joins TRBV7-9 to TRBJ2-5, with 12 nucleotides matching TRBD2. From germline, CDR1 is SEHNR and CDR2 FQNEAQ (reference sequence). This CDR3 is 17 amino acids long. V was clipped by 4 bases and J by 1 base; unmatched bases: 7. DNA for the CDR3: TGTGCCAGCAGCTCCGTCTCGGGACTAGCGGGCCAAGAGACCCAGTACTTC. Protein sequence: CASSSVSGLAGQETQYF. The full variable domain, its missing parts supplied by reference TRBV7-9 and TRBJ2-5, is DTGVSQNPRHKITKRGQNVTFRCDPISEHNRLYWYRQTLGQGPEFLTYFQNEAQLEKSRLLSDRFSAERPKGSFSTLEIQRTEQGDSAMYLCASSSVSGLAGQETQYFGPGTRLLVL.

The chain is built from TRBV5-1 and TRBJ1-2, with 9 bases fitting TRBD1. J was trimmed by 7 bases and V by 0 bases; bases with no gene match: 7. The CDR3 has 15 amino acids. Germline-derived CDR1 and CDR2 are SGHRS and YFSETQ. The CDR3 DNA follows: TGCGCCAGCAGCTTGGCCGGGACAGGGTCTTTTGGCTACACCTTC. This encodes CASSLAGTGSFGYTF.

The chain joins TRBV7-2 to TRBJ2-3, with TRBD2 identical over 10 bases. This CDR3 region has 18 residues. J was trimmed by 0 bases and V by 6 bases; bases with no gene match: 12. Germline V gene data show CDR1 as SGHTA and CDR2 as FQGNSA. CDR3 region: CASSSPAGGPLSTDTQYF. CDR3 bases: TGTGCCAGCAGTTCTCCAGCGGGAGGGCCACTTAGCACAGATACGCAGTATTTT.

This clone was recorded only once. This rearrangement joins TRBV28 to TRBJ1-4, with 8 positions matching TRBD1. The CDR3 sequence is 15 residues long. V trimming: 4 bases; J trimming: 5 bases; junction bases outside the gene matches: 6. Germline CDR1 is MDHEN and CDR2 is SYDVKM. The CDR3 DNA reads as TGTGCCAGCAGTTCCCGGACAGGGTTGAATGAAAAACTGTTTTTT. Translation gives CASSSRTGLNEKLFF.

V is TRBV28 and J is TRBJ2-1; maybe TRBD2 (6 bases). CDR1 and CDR2 from the germline V gene are MDHEN and SYDVKM. Deletions cut 8 bases from V and 3 bases from J, with 14 bases between. The CDR3 runs to 14 residues. CDR3 sequence reads: CASCGTPFYNEQFF. In DNA, the CDR3 is TGTGCCAGCTGCGGGACGCCTTTCTACAATGAGCAGTTCTTC.

The chain recombines TRBV11-2 with TRBJ2-5; D is unresolved. The CDR3 runs 12 residues. Trimming left V 5 bases short and J 10 bases short, with 14 bases between. Germline CDR1 is SGHAT and CDR2 is FQNNGV. CDR3 in amino acids: CASSASLRVQYF. CDR3 in DNA: TGTGCCAGCAGCGCCTCCCTACGTGTCCAGTACTTC.

This rearrangement joins TRBV12-3 or TRBV12-4 to TRBJ2-3; the D is unclear. V lost 8 bases to trimming and J lost 5 bases, with 11 bases between them. The CDR3 has 12 residues. CDR3 amino acids: CASRQVKDTQYF. CDR3 nucleotide sequence: TGTGCCAGCCGTCAGGTTAAAGATACGCAGTATTTT.

V gene TRBV5-4 combines with J gene TRBJ1-5; D might be TRBD1 (6 bases). V was pared by 5 bases and J by 15 bases, with 15 bases between. There are 11 residues in the CDR3. Germline V gene data show CDR1 as SGHNT and CDR2 as YYREEE (reference sequence). CDR3 loop: CASSYRVIWHF. The CDR3 DNA reads as TGTGCCAGCAGTTACAGGGTAATATGGCATTTT. The full variable domain, completed using reference TRBV5-4 and TRBJ1-5, is ETGVTQSPTHLIKTRGQQVTLRCSSQSGHNTVSWYQQALGQGPQFIFQYYREEENGRGNFPPRFSGLQFPNYSSELNVNALELDDSALYLCASSYRVIWHFGDGTRLSIL.

The chain has TRBV7-2 and TRBJ2-5; tentative D call: TRBD1 (7 bases). The CDR3 has 14 residues. Germline V gives CDR1 SGHTA, CDR2 FQGNSA. The V end was cut by 6 bases, the J end by 2 bases, with 13 bases between. CDR3 protein: CASRPGGRQETQYF. The CDR3 DNA reads TGTGCCAGCAGACCAGGGGGGCGGCAAGAGACCCAGTACTTC.

J is TRBJ1-3 and V is TRBV30, with 7 positions matching TRBD1. CDR3 length: 13 amino acids. Germline CDR1 and CDR2: GTSNPN and SVGIG (reference sequence). Trimming at V came to 6 bases and at J to 3 bases, leaving 5 bases not matched to a gene. CDR3 loop: CACDRDFGNTIYF. The DNA for the CDR3 is TGTGCCTGCGACAGGGATTTTGGAAACACCATATATTTT.

The chain recombines TRBV19 with TRBJ2-1, with 11 bases aligning to TRBD2. J was trimmed by 2 bases and V by 3 bases; bases with no gene match: 6. The CDR3 length is 17 residues. CDR1 and CDR2 from the germline V gene are LNHDA and SQIVND (reference sequence). CDR3 bases: TGTGCCAGTAGTATGACGGTAGCGGGAGGGACCTACAATGAGCAGTTCTTC. Translation gives CASSMTVAGGTYNEQFF.

The chain links TRBV7-9 to TRBJ1-2; 8 bases line up with TRBD1. J lost 4 bases, V lost 5 bases, and 15 bases had no gene match. CDR1 is SEHNR, CDR2 FQNEAQ, per germline (reference sequence). The CDR3 is 17 residues long. In nucleotides, the CDR3 is TGTGCCAGCAGCAAACCCCACCCGGGACAGGACACCTATGGCTACACCTTC. Translation: CASSKPHPGQDTYGYTF.

V usage is TRBV5-4 and J usage is TRBJ1-1; weak D call: TRBD1 (5 bases). Between the trimmed V and J ends, which lost 3 bases and 6 bases, there was a span of 12 bases. CDR1 SGHNT and CDR2 YYREEE come from the germline V gene (reference sequence). The CDR3 totals 13 residues. The CDR3 region is CASSYQGGSEAFF. CDR3 nucleotides: TGTGCCAGCAGCTATCAGGGAGGCTCTGAAGCTTTCTTT.

This chain links TRBV7-9 with TRBJ2-7; perhaps TRBD1 as D (5 bases). Germline assignment: CDR1 SEHNR and CDR2 FQNEAQ (reference sequence). V was trimmed by 7 bases and J by 7 bases, leaving 26 bases between them. The CDR3 covers 16 residues. Written as DNA, the CDR3 is TGTGCCAGCACCCTCACCAAGACAGATTCAAGATTAGAGCAGTACTTC. This encodes CASTLTKTDSRLEQYF. The full variable domain, rest sourced from reference TRBV7-9 and TRBJ2-7, is DTGVSQNPRHKITKRGQNVTFRCDPISEHNRLYWYRQTLGQGPEFLTYFQNEAQLEKSRLLSDRFSAERPKGSFSTLEIQRTEQGDSAMYLCASTLTKTDSRLEQYFGPGTRLTVT.

Only one count was recorded for this clone. The chain combines TRBV5-8 with TRBJ2-2, with D perhaps TRBD1 (6 bases). Between the trimmed V and J ends, which lost 7 bases and 1 base, there was a span of 14 bases. The CDR3 contains 15 residues. CDR1 SGHTS and CDR2 YDEGEE come from the germline V gene. CDR3 DNA sequence: TGTGCCAGCCTATTGACAGGCTTGAACACCGGGGAGCTGTTTTTT. This translates into CASLLTGLNTGELFF.

This clone was seen more than once but under ten times. This chain joins TRBV29-1 and TRBJ1-2; 7 bases fit TRBD1. This CDR3 region has 12 residues. With V trimmed by 4 bases and J by 7 bases, 6 bases remained unmatched. CDR1 SQVTM and CDR2 ANQGSEA come from the germline V gene. CDR3 region: CSVADRVGGYTF. CDR3 nucleotides: TGCAGCGTTGCAGACAGGGTGGGTGGCTACACCTTC.